This record concerns one T cell receptor beta chain sequence. Its antigen is not identified. Sequencing was performed with immunoSEQ multiplex PCR; in TCRdb, only in-frame clones are kept and a portion is missing. The sample lists roughly 100,000 clones, 85% to 90% occurring once. These data belong to a study of T cell responses to AZD1222 COVID-19 vaccine. Looking at the study overall: Analysis merged second doses at about 4 or about 12 weeks. Study-level findings and limits: Scientists sampled the repertoires only once the peak T cell response had passed. White British ancestry dominated among donors, who included more females, and clonal diversity was possibly underestimated. The CD4 TCRs associated with vaccination extended across spike and predominated at 160-218 and 743-854.

V gave up 10 bases and J gave up 8 bases, with 12 bases separating them. This CDR3 comprises 12 residues. Germline CDR1 ENHRY, CDR2 SYGVKD. The sequenced sample was peripheral blood, obtained on day 0 of AZD1222 vaccination. The chain combines TRBV10-3 with TRBJ1-6, with D hard to call. This clonotype was obtained from an adult in good health. CDR3 nucleotide sequence: TGTGCCACCACGGACGGGGATTCACCCCTCCACTTT. The encoded protein is CATTDGDSPLHF.